This TCR beta chain was retrieved from a study of T cell repertoires in cytomegalovirus infection. Study background: Signatures in public TCR beta sequences pointed to both CMV infection and matching HLA type.

This CDR3 is 16 amino acids long. Germline V gives CDR1 MNHEY, CDR2 SVGEGT. V was pared by 6 bases and J by 0 bases, with 15 bases between. Study-level findings and limits: CMV carriers with the relevant HLA were identified by cumulative public TCR beta family frequency. HLA-C-restricted CMV clonotypes gave the most frequent clonotype in two of eight donors.

With respect to this clonotype: What it binds is unknown.

TCRdb passed the reads through MiXCR, listing each CDR3 protein once. The sample includes 450,000 to 650,000 distinct CDR3 sequences, around 27% of them seen just once. The sequenced material came from PBMCs. The chain links TRBV6-2 or TRBV6-3 to TRBJ1-5; perhaps TRBD1 as D (6 bases). The receptor was derived from a human donor in good health (CMV status not recorded). Some clones in this sample may be carry-over from other donors' samples. CDR3 in DNA: TGTGCCAGCAGATCCGACAGGACAGTTAGCAATCAGCCCCAGCATTTT. Protein sequence: CASRSDRTVSNQPQHF.